These 8 T cell receptor beta chains originate from one sample sequenced in a study of radiation and T cells in renal cell carcinoma. Method: immunoSEQ multiplex PCR; TCRdb's copy keeps in-frame clones and lacks some. The table shows roughly 120,000 clones, with around 84% occurring only once. As to time point: baseline pretreatment blood. Described treatment: 15 Gy SBRT to primary tumor, nephrectomy 4 weeks later. Material: blood, obtained from a patient whose treatment included radiotherapy and nephrectomy. The receptors were gathered from a woman aged 55-69 years with renal cell carcinoma.

The rearrangement joins TRBV7-3 to TRBJ2-1, with 9 bases matching TRBD2. Germline V gene sequence: CDR1 SGHTA, CDR2 FQGTGA. V was pared by 3 bases and J by 5 bases, with 5 bases of the junction left unmatched. This CDR3 contains 15 residues. CDR3 residues: CASSFFSGGNNEQFF. The CDR3 DNA sequence: TGTGCCAGCAGCTTTTTCAGCGGGGGGAACAATGAGCAGTTCTTC.

The gene calls are TRBV9 and TRBJ2-2; D is perhaps TRBD1 (6 bases). Trimming left V 4 bases short and J 2 bases short, with 9 bases between. Germline V CDR1 and CDR2: SGDLS, YYNGEE. The CDR3 is 14 residues long. The DNA for the CDR3 is TGTGCCAGCAGCAGGACAGTTAACACCGGGGAGCTGTTTTTT. Translation gives CASSRTVNTGELFF.

The CDR3 spells CASSPGTGDGQPQHF. CDR3 coding DNA: TGTGCCAGCTCCCCGGGGACAGGGGATGGTCAGCCCCAGCATTTT. V gene TRBV18 combines with J gene TRBJ1-5; TRBD1 matches at 10 bases. The V gene's germline CDR1 is KGHSH and CDR2 LQKENI. CDR3 length: 15 residues. The V segment lost 6 bases and the J segment 6 bases; nucleotides outside the gene matches: 8.

This clone turned up a few times. V and J are TRBV7-9 and TRBJ1-6; D remains unclear. V was pared by 4 bases and J by 0 bases, with 7 bases between. Germline CDR1 SEHNR, CDR2 FQNEAQ (reference sequence). The CDR3 covers 15 residues. This CDR3 reads CASSSGSSYNSPLHF. The DNA of the CDR3 is TGTGCCAGCAGCTCTGGGAGCTCCTATAATTCACCCCTCCACTTT.

This clone turned up a few times. This chain connects TRBV4-1 to TRBJ1-1; D call uncertain. The CDR3 covers 16 residues. The germline CDR1 and CDR2 sequences are MGHRA and YSYEKL. V shed 0 bases and J shed 0 bases, with 11 bases lying between them. The CDR3 reads CASSQESQNMNTEAFF. In DNA form, the CDR3 reads TGCGCCAGCAGCCAAGAAAGCCAGAACATGAACACTGAAGCTTTCTTT.

The chain employs TRBV6-1 and TRBJ2-2; D is ambiguous. The CDR3 totals 14 residues. Germline CDR1 reads MNHNS; CDR2 reads SASEGT. Trimming stripped 4 bases from V and 6 bases from J, with 12 bases between. The DNA for the CDR3 is TGTGCCAGCAGTGTCCAACCCCAACCCGGGGAGCTGTTTTTT. This translates into CASSVQPQPGELFF.

The chain employs TRBV6-5 and TRBJ1-1; D might be TRBD1 (5 bases). Deletions cut 0 bases from V and 11 bases from J, with 10 bases between. Germline CDR1 is MNHEY and CDR2 is SVGAGI. The CDR3 extends over 12 amino acids. The CDR3 nucleotides read TGTGCCAGCAGTTACTCGCAGGGTAGGGCTTTCTTT. This translates into CASSYSQGRAFF.

This clone was detected only once. The chain combines TRBV5-1 with TRBJ2-2; no definite D call. The germline V gene has CDR1 SGHRS and CDR2 YFSETQ. The CDR3 loop spans 11 amino acids. V lost 5 bases and J 3 bases, leaving 2 bases between the germline ends. Here the CDR3 DNA reads TGCGCCAGCAGGGACACCGGGGAGCTGTTTTTT. Translating gives CASRDTGELFF.